A selection of T cell receptor beta chains follows, all from one sample in a study of T cells in Graves' hyperthyroidism and ophthalmopathy. TCRdb ran MiXCR on the multiplex PCR reads and lists one entry per CDR3 protein. The sample contains more than 300,000 distinct CDR3 sequences, around 15% of which appear only once. Sequenced: blood. The receptors come from a woman in her 30s with Graves' ophthalmopathy. Each CDR3 is given with its conserved first and last residue. The D gene is left open where the match is weak. The size of a clone is reported for some rows only, either as once, few or many, or as a class for expanded clones.

V	J	size	D	CDR3	DNA
TRBV4-1	TRBJ1-4	few	NA	CASTPRSEANEKLFF	TGCGCCAGCACCCCACGGTCGGAGGCTAATGAAAAACTGTTTTTT
TRBV7-9	TRBJ1-2	NA	TRBD1	CASSWGPGTGSYGYTF	TGTGCCAGCAGCTGGGGCCCCGGGACAGGTTCCTATGGCTACACCTTC
TRBV29-1	TRBJ1-1	many	TRBD1	CSAGRSPGTGTNTEAFF	TGCAGCGCTGGACGCAGCCCCGGGACAGGGACCAACACTGAAGCTTTCTTT
TRBV2	TRBJ1-5	many	NA	CASSEGGRGIVPQHF	TGTGCCAGCAGTGAAGGGGGTCGGGGCATAGTTCCCCAGCATTTT
TRBV9	TRBJ1-2	few	NA	CASSVVQGPGINGYTF	TGTGCCAGCAGCGTAGTCCAAGGTCCCGGTATTAATGGCTACACCTTC
TRBV30	TRBJ2-1	NA	TRBD2	CAWSWTSGAFYNEQFF	TGTGCCTGGAGTTGGACTAGCGGGGCATTCTACAATGAGCAGTTCTTC
TRBV28	TRBJ1-1	many	NA	CASKGGFMNTEAFF	TGTGCCAGCAAAGGGGGGTTCATGAACACTGAAGCTTTCTTT
TRBV9	TRBJ2-2	many	TRBD1	CASSVATSGGIGELFF	TGTGCCAGCAGCGTAGCTACTTCAGGGGGCATCGGGGAGCTGTTTTTT
TRBV7-9	TRBJ1-2	many	NA	CASSFPVGGDLYGYTF	TGTGCCAGCAGCTTTCCGGTCGGAGGCGACCTTTATGGCTACACCTTC
TRBV7-2	TRBJ1-5	NA	NA	CASSLQILQPQHF	TGTGCCAGCAGCTTGCAGATCCTTCAGCCCCAGCATTTT
TRBV12-3/TRBV12-4	TRBJ2-7	many	NA	CASSLFRVYEQYF	TGTGCCAGCAGTTTATTCAGAGTCTACGAGCAGTACTTC
TRBV27	TRBJ2-5	NA	NA	CASSFYLGAPETQYF	TGTGCCAGCAGTTTCTATCTCGGAGCGCCAGAGACCCAGTACTTC
TRBV6-1	TRBJ2-2	NA	TRBD1	CASSEVTGGPGELFF	TGTGCCAGCAGTGAAGTTACAGGGGGCCCCGGGGAGCTGTTTTTT
TRBV27	TRBJ2-7	many	NA	CASSFAQGLRNEQYF	TGTGCCAGCAGTTTTGCGCAAGGGTTGAGGAACGAGCAGTACTTC
TRBV7-9	TRBJ2-3	many	NA	CASSPASGLDTQYF	TGTGCCAGCAGCCCAGCGTCCGGGTTAGATACGCAGTATTTT
TRBV6-1	TRBJ1-4	few	TRBD1	CASSDSWDRGEKLFF	TGTGCCAGCAGTGATAGTTGGGACAGGGGCGAAAAACTGTTTTTT
TRBV5-1	TRBJ1-6	many	NA	CASRRTLRSDSPLHF	TGCGCCAGCAGGCGGACTTTGCGGTCAGATTCACCCCTCCACTTT
TRBV20-1	TRBJ2-1	few	NA	CSARDLSLSTEQFF	TGCAGTGCTAGAGATCTTTCCCTAAGCACGGAGCAGTTCTTC
TRBV2	TRBJ2-3	many	NA	CASIRGPDTQYF	TGTGCCAGCATCCGGGGCCCAGATACGCAGTATTTT
TRBV2	TRBJ1-4	NA	NA	CASSDDGPKLFF	TGTGCCAGCAGTGACGACGGCCCAAAACTGTTTTTT
TRBV18	TRBJ1-1	many	NA	CASSPYANTEAFF	TGTGCCAGCTCACCATACGCGAACACTGAAGCTTTCTTT
TRBV12-3/TRBV12-4	TRBJ1-6	many	TRBD1	CASSVGTAGLSPLHF	TGTGCCAGCAGTGTAGGGACAGCAGGCCTATCACCCCTCCACTTT
TRBV2	TRBJ1-2	NA	TRBD1	CASSVSLGTGVEGYTF	TGTGCCAGCAGTGTCTCCCTTGGGACAGGGGTAGAAGGCTACACCTTC
TRBV7-2	TRBJ1-1	NA	NA	CASSGRVGASTEAFF	TGTGCCAGCAGCGGCAGGGTGGGGGCCAGCACTGAAGCTTTCTTT
TRBV7-2	TRBJ2-5	many	NA	CASSSRTEETQYF	TGTGCCAGCAGCTCTCGGACGGAAGAGACCCAGTACTTC
TRBV12-3/TRBV12-4	TRBJ2-4	many	NA	CASSYEQGVGGYF	TGTGCCAGCAGTTACGAACAGGGAGTTGGGGGGTACTTC
TRBV20-1	TRBJ1-5	many	NA	CSAKDRKGGSNQPQHF	TGCAGTGCTAAAGACAGGAAGGGGGGTAGCAATCAGCCCCAGCATTTT
TRBV12-3/TRBV12-4	TRBJ2-7	many	NA	CASSLFYPGSHEQYF	TGTGCCAGCAGTTTATTCTACCCGGGGTCGCACGAGCAGTACTTC
TRBV6-1	TRBJ1-2	many	NA	CASSAPGTVDYGYTF	TGTGCCAGCAGTGCACCCGGGACGGTGGACTATGGCTACACCTTC
TRBV5-8	TRBJ2-1	many	TRBD2	CASSLDIAGGEQFF	TGTGCCAGCAGCTTGGATATAGCGGGGGGAGAGCAGTTCTTC
TRBV15	TRBJ2-2	NA	NA	CATSRELGYGDTGELFF	TGTGCCACCAGCAGAGAACTGGGATACGGCGACACCGGGGAGCTGTTTTTT
TRBV6-2/TRBV6-3	TRBJ2-3	NA	TRBD2	CASSGSASGGHTDTQYF	TGTGCCAGCAGTGGCTCGGCTAGCGGGGGACACACGGATACGCAGTATTTT
TRBV19	TRBJ2-1	NA	NA	CASSIFLGGRNEQFF	TGTGCCAGTAGTATATTCCTGGGGGGCCGCAATGAGCAGTTCTTC
TRBV10-3	TRBJ2-7	NA	TRBD1	CAISDQGAGAYEQYF	TGTGCCATCAGTGACCAGGGGGCCGGGGCCTACGAGCAGTACTTC
TRBV2	TRBJ2-3	many	TRBD2	CASKLAGGRNTDTQYF	TGTGCCAGCAAACTAGCGGGGGGCCGTAACACAGATACGCAGTATTTT
TRBV6-2/TRBV6-3	TRBJ2-1	many	NA	CASSFRLFLDSEQFF	TGTGCCAGCAGCTTCCGACTTTTCCTTGACAGTGAGCAGTTCTTC
TRBV2	TRBJ1-6	many	NA	CASSDGGKYNSPLHF	TGTGCCAGCAGTGACGGTGGAAAGTATAATTCACCCCTCCACTTT
TRBV5-5	TRBJ2-1	few	NA	CASSAGSYYGEQFF	TGTGCCAGCAGCGCAGGGTCCTATTATGGTGAGCAGTTCTTC
TRBV10-3	TRBJ1-5	NA	TRBD1	CAISPDRGGNQPQHF	TGTGCCATCAGCCCAGACAGGGGTGGTAATCAGCCCCAGCATTTT
TRBV11-2	TRBJ1-2	once	TRBD1	CASSANPGQGVYGYTF	TGTGCCAGCAGCGCAAATCCGGGACAGGGCGTTTATGGCTACACCTTC
TRBV7-8	TRBJ1-2	many	NA	CASSLGGLNYGYTF	TGTGCCAGCAGCTTAGGAGGGCTTAACTATGGCTACACCTTC
TRBV28	TRBJ1-4	many	TRBD1	CASSNTGTDNEKLFF	TGTGCCAGCAGTAACACCGGGACAGACAATGAAAAACTGTTTTTT